The 27 T cell receptor beta chains below all came from one sample that was sequenced in a study of shared clonotypes between healthy human individuals. Some clones are missing from TCRdb's copy, which holds only in-frame ones; the method was immunoSEQ multiplex PCR. The profile shows 2,100,000 or so clones, 90% to 96% of them singletons. Sequencing was done on a sample of naive CD4+ T cells sorted from blood. Subset specified: CD45RA+ positively selected. Source of these receptors: a man younger than 35 in good health.

This clone was seen just once. The V and J genes are TRBV5-1 and TRBJ2-4; 9 nucleotides align to TRBD1. Germline V gives CDR1 SGHRS, CDR2 YFSETQ. J lost 1 base, V lost 5 bases, and 7 bases had no gene match. The CDR3 totals 16 residues. In nucleotides, the CDR3 is TGCGCCAGCAGGGGGACAGGGATTCGGGCCAAAAACATTCAGTACTTC. Its translation is CASRGTGIRAKNIQYF.

In DNA, the CDR3 is TGTGCCAGCAGCACCCAGGTGGGGGAGGAGGAAAAACTGTTTTTT. Its protein product is CASSTQVGEEEKLFF. The V call is TRBV5-4, the J call TRBJ1-4; D is perhaps TRBD1 (5 bases). This CDR3 spans 15 amino acids. The germline gives CDR1 SGHNT, CDR2 YYREEE (reference sequence). Trimming stripped 4 bases from V and 8 bases from J, with 18 bases between. The variable domain in full, with the rest retrieved from reference TRBV5-4 and TRBJ1-4, is ETGVTQSPTHLIKTRGQQVTLRCSSQSGHNTVSWYQQALGQGPQFIFQYYREEENGRGNFPPRFSGLQFPNYSSELNVNALELDDSALYLCASSTQVGEEEKLFFGSGTQLSVL.

CDR3 in amino acids: CSVRDWEAGGYTF. In DNA form, the CDR3 reads TGCAGCGTGAGAGACTGGGAGGCTGGTGGCTACACCTTC. The chain employs TRBV29-1 and TRBJ1-2; D ambiguous. The length of the CDR3 is 13 residues. The germline V gene has CDR1 SQVTM and CDR2 ANQGSEA. V gave up 6 bases and J gave up 7 bases, with 18 bases separating them.

The chain joins TRBV7-9 to TRBJ2-7; 8 positions match TRBD2. The germline CDR1 and CDR2 sequences are SEHNR and FQNEAQ (reference sequence). This CDR3 is 14 amino acids long. V shed 3 bases, J shed 7 bases, and the junction held 8 bases outside the gene matches. In DNA form, the CDR3 reads TGTGCCAGCAGCTTCCCGGGACTAGGGAATGAGCAGTACTTC. This gives the protein CASSFPGLGNEQYF.

The chain employs TRBV19 and TRBJ2-5; 14 bases match TRBD2. The CDR3 loop spans 15 amino acids. Trimming at V came to 6 bases and at J to 5 bases, leaving 5 bases not matched to a gene. CDR1 and CDR2 (germline): LNHDA, SQIVND (reference sequence). The CDR3, as DNA: TGTGCCAGTAGGGGGACTAGCGGGAGTAGTGAGACCCAGTACTTC. Translation: CASRGTSGSSETQYF.

The chain uses TRBV5-1 and TRBJ1-1; 8 nucleotides match TRBD1. Germline V gene data show CDR1 as SGHRS and CDR2 as YFSETQ. The V gene end was trimmed by 4 bases and the J gene end by 7 bases; junction bases not matched to a gene: 6. This CDR3 is built from 13 residues. CDR3: CASSLEQGVEAFF. CDR3 coding DNA: TGCGCCAGCAGCCTCGAACAGGGGGTTGAAGCTTTCTTT.

The rearrangement joins TRBV10-3 to TRBJ2-3; D possibly corresponds to TRBD2 (5 bases). Trimming shortened V by 5 bases and J by 0 bases, and 12 bases separated the two germline ends. Looked up from germline, CDR1 is ENHRY and CDR2 is SYGVKD. The CDR3 is made up of 15 amino acids. The CDR3 loop is CAISKDFASTDTQYF. The CDR3 nucleotides are TGTGCCATCAGTAAGGACTTCGCTAGCACAGATACGCAGTATTTT.

The V call is TRBV4-3, the J call TRBJ1-5; 10 bases match TRBD1. The length of the CDR3 is 17 residues. The germline V gene encodes CDR1 LGHNA and CDR2 YSLEER. With V trimmed by 4 bases and J by 5 bases, 11 bases remained unmatched. The CDR3 region is CASSLRRHGTGDQPQHF. DNA for the CDR3: TGCGCCAGCAGCCTACGGCGACACGGGACAGGGGATCAGCCCCAGCATTTT.

The V and J genes are TRBV11-2 and TRBJ2-3; D not resolved. The V end lost 1 base, the J end lost 2 bases, and 10 bases lay between the germline ends. The germline V gene encodes CDR1 SGHAT and CDR2 FQNNGV. CDR3 length equals 15 residues. CDR3 nucleotide sequence: TGTGCCAGCAGCTTAGGTAACTACAACACAGATACGCAGTATTTT. Translation gives CASSLGNYNTDTQYF.

This chain uses TRBV5-1 with TRBJ2-7; D tentatively reads TRBD1 or TRBD2 (5 bases each). The CDR3 spans 14 residues. Per the germline V gene, CDR1 is SGHRS and CDR2 is YFSETQ. V was pared by 4 bases and J by 3 bases, with 14 bases between. CDR3 sequence (DNA): TGCGCCAGCAGCCAAGGGACGGACAACTACGAGCAGTACTTC. It specifies CASSQGTDNYEQYF.

With regard to this clone: Other DNA sequences from this sample encode an identical CDR3 as well. The rearrangement uses TRBV6-5 and TRBJ2-7; TRBD1 might be the D (5 bases). This CDR3 comprises 12 residues. CDR1 MNHEY and CDR2 SVGAGI come from the germline V gene. V lost 6 bases to trimming and J lost 3 bases, with 9 bases between them. CDR3 region: CASSSDSYEQYF. The CDR3 coding sequence is TGTGCCAGCAGCAGTGACAGCTACGAGCAGTACTTC.

The chain uses TRBV4-3 and TRBJ2-7, with D possibly TRBD1 on 6 matching bases. The germline V and J ends were trimmed by 4 bases and 5 bases, with 15 bases remaining between them. CDR3 length: 14 amino acids. CDR1 and CDR2 from the germline V gene are LGHNA and YSLEER. DNA for the CDR3: TGCGCCAGCAGCCTGGGGCAGGGGACCCACGAGCAGTACTTC. As protein: CASSLGQGTHEQYF.

In its sample, this clone was seen a few times. The chain joins TRBV7-2 to TRBJ2-1; 9 nucleotides align to TRBD1. V shed 6 bases, J shed 0 bases, and the junction held 0 bases outside the gene matches. Germline lookup yields CDR1 SGHTA and CDR2 FQGNSA. The CDR3 totals 14 residues. The CDR3 region has the DNA TGTGCCAGCAGGACAGGGGGCTCCTACAATGAGCAGTTCTTC. Protein: CASRTGGSYNEQFF.

This chain joins TRBV5-1 and TRBJ2-7, with D perhaps being TRBD1 or TRBD2 (8 bases each). V lost 0 bases to trimming and J lost 3 bases, with 19 bases between them. The CDR3 runs to 17 residues. Germline CDR1 is SGHRS and CDR2 is YFSETQ. CDR3 DNA sequence: TGCGCCAGCAGCTTGGCCGGAGCGGGGGACAGGAGCTACGAGCAGTACTTC. Protein product: CASSLAGAGDRSYEQYF. Filled out from reference TRBV5-1 and TRBJ2-7, the complete variable domain reads KAGVTQTPRYLIKTRGQQVTLSCSPISGHRSVSWYQQTPGQGLQFLFEYFSETQRNKGNFPGRFSGRQFSNSRSEMNVSTLELGDSALYLCASSLAGAGDRSYEQYFGPGTRLTVT.

This clone has only one observation. This rearrangement joins TRBV11-2 to TRBJ1-5; D is ambiguous. The CDR3 is 13 residues long. Looked up from germline, CDR1 is SGHAT and CDR2 is FQNNGV. The V end lost 1 base, the J end lost 4 bases, and 5 bases lay between the germline ends. The DNA for the CDR3 is TGTGCCAGCAGCTTAGGGCGGAATCAGCCCCAGCATTTT. This gives the protein CASSLGRNQPQHF.

The chain joins TRBV19 to TRBJ1-5; a possible D gene is TRBD1 (6 bases). Germline V gene lookup returns CDR1 LNHDA and CDR2 SQIVND (reference sequence). The CDR3 has 16 residues. Trimming left V 1 base short and J 7 bases short, with 17 bases between. The CDR3 spells CASSIAGRGINQPQHF. CDR3 nucleotides: TGTGCCAGTAGTATAGCGGGCAGGGGAATTAACCAGCCCCAGCATTTT.

The CDR3 protein is CASSIVRPRGNEQFF. CDR3 DNA: TGTGCCAGTAGTATAGTCCGCCCCAGGGGCAATGAGCAGTTCTTC. The chain joins TRBV19 to TRBJ2-1; TRBD1 might be the D (6 bases). Germline V lookup: CDR1 LNHDA, CDR2 SQIVND (reference sequence). CDR3 length: 15 amino acids. V was clipped by 1 base and J by 6 bases, with 13 bases between them.

This clone was recorded only once. The chain uses TRBV19 and TRBJ1-2, with D possibly being TRBD1 (6 bases). CDR1 is LNHDA and CDR2 is SQIVND in the germline V gene (reference sequence). Trimming took off 4 bases at V and 0 bases at J, with 12 bases between the two ends. The CDR3 covers 15 residues. The CDR3 sequence is CASSTGDKANYGYTF. DNA for the CDR3: TGTGCCAGTAGTACAGGGGATAAAGCTAACTATGGCTACACCTTC.

The chain joins TRBV5-1 to TRBJ1-1; 7 positions match TRBD1. The CDR3 length is 15 residues. Germline CDR1 SGHRS, CDR2 YFSETQ. Losses at the gene ends were 0 bases for V and 7 bases for J; bases not matched to a gene: 9. This CDR3 is CASSLELARDSEAFF. The CDR3 bases are TGCGCCAGCAGCTTGGAGTTAGCCCGGGACAGTGAAGCTTTCTTT.

V and J are TRBV2 and TRBJ1-1, with unresolved D. Germline V gene data show CDR1 as SNHLY and CDR2 as FYNNEI. The length of the CDR3 is 13 residues. The V end lost 2 bases, the J end lost 6 bases, and 10 bases lay between the germline ends. CDR3 protein: CASSESHIAEAFF. DNA of the CDR3: TGTGCCAGCAGTGAATCCCATATCGCTGAAGCTTTCTTT. Variable domain in full (rest from reference TRBV2 and TRBJ1-1): EPEVTQTPSHQVTQMGQEVILRCVPISNHLYFYWYRQILGQKVEFLVSFYNNEISEKSEIFDDQFSVERPDGSNFTLKIRSTKLEDSAMYFCASSESHIAEAFFGQGTRLTVV.

V usage is TRBV5-6 and J usage is TRBJ2-7; possible D gene TRBD2, 6 bases. The germline CDR1 and CDR2 sequences are SGHDT and YYEEEE. V was pared by 3 bases and J by 2 bases, with 15 bases between. This CDR3 has 15 amino acids. The CDR3 spells CASSYTGTGTYEQYF. As DNA, the CDR3 is TGTGCCAGCAGCTATACCGGGACTGGAACCTACGAGCAGTACTTC.

In the case of this clone: In the same sample, other DNA sequences code for this CDR3. The chain joins TRBV5-1 to TRBJ1-6; D not resolved. CDR1 and CDR2 from the germline V gene are SGHRS and YFSETQ. V lost 0 bases, J lost 3 bases, and 7 bases lay in between. The CDR3 runs to 15 residues. The DNA of the CDR3 is TGCGCCAGCAGCTTGGAGGGAAACTATAATTCACCCCTCCACTTT. Its translation: CASSLEGNYNSPLHF. The variable domain in full, with the rest retrieved from reference TRBV5-1 and TRBJ1-6, is KAGVTQTPRYLIKTRGQQVTLSCSPISGHRSVSWYQQTPGQGLQFLFEYFSETQRNKGNFPGRFSGRQFSNSRSEMNVSTLELGDSALYLCASSLEGNYNSPLHFGNGTRLTVT.

CDR3 residues: CASSQAGPVADTQYF. DNA of the CDR3: TGTGCCAGCAGCCAAGCGGGTCCAGTGGCAGATACGCAGTATTTT. The chain couples TRBV14 to TRBJ2-3, with D uncertain. V was clipped by 1 base and J by 4 bases, with 12 bases between them. The CDR3 covers 15 residues. The germline CDR1 and CDR2 sequences are SGHDN and FVKESK.

CDR3 coding DNA: TGTGCCAGCAGTGTCCAGCGTTTCACAGATACGCAGTATTTT. The encoded protein is CASSVQRFTDTQYF. The rearrangement uses TRBV2 and TRBJ2-3; D uncertain. The germline V gene has CDR1 SNHLY and CDR2 FYNNEI. Trimming removed 4 bases at V and 2 bases at J, with 10 bases between. This CDR3 has 14 amino acids.

This chain uses TRBV5-1 with TRBJ2-3; 10 bases map to TRBD1. Germline V gives CDR1 SGHRS, CDR2 YFSETQ. The CDR3 is 15 residues long. V shed 3 bases, J shed 2 bases, and the junction held 3 bases outside the gene matches. The chain's CDR3 is CASSSDRGLTDTQYF. CDR3 nucleotides: TGCGCCAGCAGCTCCGACAGGGGGCTCACAGATACGCAGTATTTT.

The rearrangement joins TRBV28 to TRBJ1-2, with 7 bases aligning to TRBD1. CDR1 is MDHEN, CDR2 SYDVKM, per germline. V shed 5 bases and J 0 bases; nucleotides not matched to a gene: 15. This CDR3 is built from 18 residues. The CDR3 spells CASSGAGTDAQANYGYTF. For the CDR3, the DNA is TGTGCCAGCAGTGGAGCCGGGACAGATGCCCAAGCTAACTATGGCTACACCTTC.

The chain combines TRBV2 with TRBJ1-4; no clear D. The CDR3 has 14 amino acids. V lost 8 bases and J 8 bases, leaving 18 bases between the germline ends. Germline CDR1 SNHLY, CDR2 FYNNEI. CDR3 protein: CASGSDGEGEKLFF. DNA of the CDR3: TGTGCCAGCGGCTCGGACGGTGAAGGCGAAAAACTGTTTTTT.